The present T cell receptor (beta chain) was sequenced within a study of shared clonotypes between healthy human individuals. The germline V and J ends were trimmed by 5 bases and 8 bases, with 7 bases remaining between them. This CDR3 comprises 11 residues. TCRdb's table, derived via immunoSEQ multiplex PCR, lists solely in-frame clones and lacks some. The sample gives approximately 2.3 million clones, approximately 93% of which show up once; about 0.39% is in the top ten. The sequenced material came from naive CD4+ T cells from PBMCs. This sample's subset: CD45RA+ positively selected. The clonotype originates from a man aged 18 to 30 in good health. Some clones in this sample may be carry-over from other donors' samples. The chain has TRBV6-7 and TRBJ2-1; weak D call: TRBD1 (6 bases). TRBV6-7 is filed as an ORF, its function uncertain. CDR3 bases: TGTGCCAGCAGTACAGGGTATGAGCAGTTCTTC. Its protein product is CASSTGYEQFF.